This T cell receptor beta chain came from a study of cytomegalovirus exposure and HLA in healthy donors (dated by TCRdb to about 2017). Turning to the overall study: An earlier analysis of 550 to 700 of the donors reported approximately 300 Gb of sequence data and some 100 million unique TCR beta sequences from around 200 million T cells. Typing coverage differed by locus: A, B, C, DRB1 and DQB1 were typed in about 629-630 donors, DQA1 in roughly 510, DPA1 in 600 to 610, and DPB1 in 400 to 490. Rather than drawing on any new phenotypic data, the later analysis identified candidate immune exposures from TCR beta sequences and the way those sequences occurred across donors. Around 330 gigabases of sequencing data and around 80 million unique TCR sequences made up an early release that covered around 640 HLA-typed donors. The study profiled the T cell repertoires of 500 to 800 subjects by immunosequencing and related them to cytomegalovirus serostatus. Of the roughly 400 genotyped donors, 65% to 90% were placed in the genetic ancestry cluster associated with self-reported Caucasian donors. Donor age, sex, ethnicity and CMV serostatus were compiled alongside the repertoire data. The aim of the study was to test whether cataloging public T cell receptors could identify signatures of past pathogen exposure. Genome-wide SNP genotypes for about 55% of the 666 donors were used in a later genetic analysis, which treated that subset as a discovery cohort. A later analysis re-examined previously published TCR beta repertoires from 500 to 700 donors and added high-resolution HLA genotyping to investigate patterns of TCR occurrence. In addition to the first cohort of 666 subjects, a separate validation cohort of under 150 different subjects was used. To predict cytomegalovirus infection status, the study combined high-throughput TCR immunosequencing, statistical association of individual TCRs with disease status, and machine learning. To decide whether each TCR beta V gene segment behaved as functional or pseudogenic, an earlier analysis of fewer than 750 of the donors relied on high-throughput TCR beta sequencing. Several DR-DQ haplotypes were handled as single units for association and clustering because linkage in the cohort was strong. Every discovery cohort repertoire had been produced on one sequencing platform. Among some 410 genotyped donors of the cohort, an average of roughly 240,000 unique TCR beta nucleotide sequences were sequenced per donor, 15% to 20% of them non-productive. Both class I and class II loci were covered by HLA typing, at four-digit resolution.

The cohort was made up of around 720 healthy bone marrow donors. Cohort members were all nominally healthy when sampled, although unrecorded immune exposures were likely present. The donor was CMV seropositive and was included in the group of 250 to 300 seropositive cohort members. A peripheral blood sample was provided by each donor, and peripheral blood mononuclear cells were used for TCR beta sequencing. Genomic DNA was extracted from the blood cell samples with the Qiagen DNeasy Blood Extraction Kit. Library method: the immunoSEQ multiplex PCR assay. A mixture of 60 forward primers for TCR Vbeta segments and 13 reverse primers for TCR Jbeta segments was used in the multiplex PCR. The CDR3 region of rearranged TCR beta genes was amplified from genomic DNA with a multiplex PCR assay. On the Illumina HiSeq System, the amplified TCR beta libraries were sequenced as 87-base-pair reads. Turning to the authors' computational methods: A later analysis tallied roughly 80 million unique TCR beta chains across the 640 or so repertoires, and around 12 million of those chains were shared by two or more donors. Raw reads were error-corrected and collapsed into unique sequences by a nearest-neighbor algorithm in which closely related sequences were merged to remove PCR and sequencing errors. Alignment of CDR3 sequences to IMGT reference sequences was used to assign V, D and J gene segments. For a sequence to be retained, at least a six-nucleotide match to both a V gene segment and a J gene segment was required. A rearrangement counted as productive if the CDR3 had no stop codons and remained in frame with V and J, and every other rearrangement counted as non-productive. CDR3 was defined according to IMGT convention as the region running from the second conserved V-encoded cysteine to the conserved J-encoded phenylalanine. Sequences without an unambiguous match to a single V gene segment were excluded from the earlier analysis of almost 600 of the donors. In an earlier analysis of 587 of the donors, V segments were called functional above 56.7% productive rearrangements and were called segregating when the between-donor standard deviation exceeded 5%. A statistical classification framework was built to diagnose cytomegalovirus status from the catalog of TCR beta chain sequences. In a later analysis, V and J genes were assigned by comparing TCR nucleotide sequences against IMGT/GENE-DB human TR gene sequences. A later analysis assigned CDR3 sequences and most-parsimonious VDJ recombination scenarios with the TCRdist pipeline. A later analysis defined each TCR beta chain by its CDR3 amino acid sequence plus V-gene family, and excluded reads lacking a unique V-gene family. To address suspected cross-contamination and a sequencing artifact, a later analysis removed over 500 highly shared, low-generation-probability nucleotide sequences. In a later analysis, a clonal expansion index was calculated for each public chain from normalized within-repertoire ranks of inferred template counts. A later analysis computed generation probabilities with a VDJ recombination model fitted to out-of-frame rearrangements, and checked the results against IGoR. Hypergeometric tests were used in a later analysis to score TCR-TCR, TCR-HLA and TCR-CMV co-occurrence, with a repertoire-size bias correction applied to the TCR pairs. False discovery rates were estimated in a later analysis by permuting HLA or CMV assignments 20 times. In a later analysis, co-occurring TCRs were grouped with DBSCAN, and TCRdist sequence similarity was added when clustering was performed within HLA-allele-positive subsets. Repertoires with fewer than 30,000 or more than 120,000 public chains were left out of co-occurrence clustering, as were about 5 repertoires with anomalous nucleotide sharing. TCRdb re-hosts the immuneACCESS table, in-frame sequences only. Its copies lack some clones; in the studies checked, an unresolved V gene accounts for under half of them, and the cause for the rest is not known. V and J calls and clone size are those listed in that table; D and trimming were worked out from the DNA. In all, the sample holds about 120,000 clones, and 70% to 80% of those were seen once. In total, the top ten clones hold approximately 10% of the sample.

Points the paper makes about the study in general: A cluster of highly shared sequence variants was judged likely to be a technical artifact of the sequencing pipeline. The cohort was sequenced for TCR beta chains only, and without alpha or paired-chain data the features that could be detected were limited. Immune exposure information for the cohort was limited to CMV serostatus. In a later analysis, most CMV-associated TCR beta chains were found to appear HLA-restricted, with HLA associations seemingly driven largely by CMV exposure. A later genetic analysis associated a missense DCLRE1C variant with V-gene and J-gene trimming of TCR beta chains, and an independent cohort replicated the association. A further reported finding was that TCR beta sequences accurately predicted the HLA-A and HLA-B alleles for most subjects in the first cohort. According to the authors, the approach could potentially be generalized to other disease states and immunological phenotypes. A total of 150 to 200 TCR beta chains were listed by the study as associated with cytomegalovirus. In a later genetic analysis, fewer N-insertions in productive TCRs were reported among donors in an Asian-associated ancestry cluster than the approximately 670-donor mean. Assigning TCR associations to individual alleles was difficult when HLA alleles, especially DR and DQ, strongly co-occurred. Across donors, most TCR sequences were observed very rarely, whereas some public TCRs were present in many individuals. The classifier was reported to diagnose cytomegalovirus status with high specificity and sensitivity in both the original cohort and the validation cohort. In vitro tests confirmed that a few of the cytomegalovirus-associated TCR beta chains recognize cytomegalovirus antigens. In an earlier analysis of several hundred of the donors, most TCR beta V segments were observed in productive rearrangements about 90% or about 30% of the time, broadly matching IMGT annotations. The earlier analysis of approximately 590 of the donors excluded some 15 rarely observed V segments, including chromosome 9 orphons, because counts were too low. Specific HLA alleles were associated with around 18,000 TCR beta sequences at a false discovery rate of 0.05 in a later analysis. Because the 87-base-pair reads could not distinguish some IMGT-functional V segments, including TRBV6-2 and TRBV6-3, those segments were excluded. In a later analysis, TCR association rates were found to vary across HLA loci, with the most associated TCRs seen for DRB1 alleles and the fewest for HLA-C alleles. Presence/absence analyses assumed roughly uniform sequencing depth across donors, an assumption that may not hold. Linkage disequilibrium might explain the correlated functional status among segregating V segments, but an unknown experimental factor could not be excluded. HLA typing was unavailable for some donors at each locus, so association tests used only the typed subset. In a later analysis, several top co-occurrence clusters were reported to appear linked to parvovirus B19, influenza, CMV and Epstein-Barr virus. In a later analysis, HLA-associated TCR beta chains showed more clonal expansion and lower generation probabilities than non-associated chains that were equally common.

The germline V and J ends show losses of 7 bases and 6 bases respectively, and no gene match explains 9 bases of the junction. The germline V gene sets CDR1 to MNHNS and CDR2 to SASEGT. The CDR3 runs 15 residues from the cysteine to the phenylalanine. The read is trimmed to its CDR3 DNA, 45 bases read in frame from base 1. This clone showed up just a few times. Its antigen remains undetermined. Per-base quality was not reported, and no clone a single base away is much larger than it. The sequence is built from TRBV6-1 and TRBJ2-1, with 10 bases aligning to TRBD2. This TCR came from a woman in her fifties or sixties in good health and CMV-seropositive. Source material: PBMCs. The sequenced DNA is TGTGCCAGCACTTCCGGGACTAGCGTTTTCAATGAGCAGTTCTTC. This sequence encodes CASTSGTSVFNEQFF.